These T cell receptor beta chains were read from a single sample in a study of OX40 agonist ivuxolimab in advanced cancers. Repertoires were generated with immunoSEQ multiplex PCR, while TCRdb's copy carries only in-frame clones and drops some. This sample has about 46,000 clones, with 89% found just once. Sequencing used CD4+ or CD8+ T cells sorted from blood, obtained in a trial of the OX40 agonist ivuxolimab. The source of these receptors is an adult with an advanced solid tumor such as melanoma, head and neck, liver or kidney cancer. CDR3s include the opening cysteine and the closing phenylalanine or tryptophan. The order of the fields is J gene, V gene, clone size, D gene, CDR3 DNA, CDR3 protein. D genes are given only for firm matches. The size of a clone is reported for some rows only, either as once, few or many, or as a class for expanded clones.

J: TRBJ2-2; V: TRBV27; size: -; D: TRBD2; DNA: TGTGCCAGCAGTCCCCAAGGGACTAGCGAAACCGGGGAGCTGTTTTTT; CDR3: CASSPQGTSETGELFF
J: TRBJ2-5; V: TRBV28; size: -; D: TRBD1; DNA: TGTGCCAGCAGTGGGGACAGGGGGCCGTTGGAGACCCAGTACTTC; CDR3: CASSGDRGPLETQYF
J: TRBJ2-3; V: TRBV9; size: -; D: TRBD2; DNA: TGTGCCAGCACCTCTAGCGGGTTGAGCACAGATACGCAGTATTTT; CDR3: CASTSSGLSTDTQYF
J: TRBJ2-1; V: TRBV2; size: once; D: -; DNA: TGTGCCAGCAGTGAAGTTACTTCTCAAGGCCAGGGGTTCTTC; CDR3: CASSEVTSQGQGFF
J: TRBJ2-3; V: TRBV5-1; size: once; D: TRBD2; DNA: TGCGCCAGCAGCTTGGAAGGGGCGGGAGCAGATACGCAGTATTTT; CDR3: CASSLEGAGADTQYF
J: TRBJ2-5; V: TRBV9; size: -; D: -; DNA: TGTGCCAGCAGCGTAGCAGTTGGGGAGACCCAGTACTTC; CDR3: CASSVAVGETQYF
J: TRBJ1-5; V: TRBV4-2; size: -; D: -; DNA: TGTGCCAGCAGCCAAGACGGGTCAGATTATCAGCCCCAGCATTTT; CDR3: CASSQDGSDYQPQHF
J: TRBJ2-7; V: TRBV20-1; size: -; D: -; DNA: TGCAGTGCCGAGGCGGACGAGCAGTACTTC; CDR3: CSAEADEQYF
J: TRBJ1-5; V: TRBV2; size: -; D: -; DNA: TGTGCCAGCAGTGAATGGGGAAATCAGCCCCAGCATTTT; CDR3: CASSEWGNQPQHF
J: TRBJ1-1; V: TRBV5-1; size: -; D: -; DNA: TGCGCCAGCAGCTGGGGGACGGGGAAAGCTTTCTTT; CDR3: CASSWGTGKAFF
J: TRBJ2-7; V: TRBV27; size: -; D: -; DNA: TGTGCCAGCAGTTTATCAGGGGGCTACGAGCAGTACTTC; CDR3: CASSLSGGYEQYF
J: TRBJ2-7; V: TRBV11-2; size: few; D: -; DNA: TGTGCCAGCAGCTTAGGCCAGAACGAGCAGTACTTC; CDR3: CASSLGQNEQYF
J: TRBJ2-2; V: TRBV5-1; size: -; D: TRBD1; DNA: TGCGCCAGCAGCTTGGGCCACAGGGGGCTAGGCACCGGGGAGCTGTTTTTT; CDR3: CASSLGHRGLGTGELFF
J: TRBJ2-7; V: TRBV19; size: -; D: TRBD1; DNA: TGTGCCAGTAGTATCGGACAGGGGGCTGCCTACGAGCAGTACTTC; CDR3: CASSIGQGAAYEQYF
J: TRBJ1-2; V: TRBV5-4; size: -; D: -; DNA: TGTGCCAGCAGCGGGGGAGATGGGAATGGCTACACCTTC; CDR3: CASSGGDGNGYTF
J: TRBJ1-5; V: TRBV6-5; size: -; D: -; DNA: TGTGCCAGCAGTTACGAAGGATCTCAGCCCCAGCATTTT; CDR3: CASSYEGSQPQHF
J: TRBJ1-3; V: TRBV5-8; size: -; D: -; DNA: TGTGCCAGCAGCTTACCGTCAAGGGTCCACTCTGGAAACACCATATATTTT; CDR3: CASSLPSRVHSGNTIYF
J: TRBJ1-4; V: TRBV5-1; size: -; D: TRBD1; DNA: TGTGCCAGCAGCGACCCGGGGGACAGCGAAAAACTGTTTTTT; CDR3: CASSDPGDSEKLFF
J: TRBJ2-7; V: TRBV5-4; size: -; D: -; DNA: TGTGCCAGCAGCTTGGCTCGTTCAGGTCACACCTACGAGCAGTACTTC; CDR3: CASSLARSGHTYEQYF
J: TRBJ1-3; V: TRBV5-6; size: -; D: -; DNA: TGTGCCAGCAGCCGAACCACGGGAACCTGGACAGGAAACACCATATATTTT; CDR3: CASSRTTGTWTGNTIYF
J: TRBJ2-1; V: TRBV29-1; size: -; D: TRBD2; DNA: TGCAGCGTTGAAGGACTAGCGGGCTCCTACAATGAGCAGTTCTTC; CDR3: CSVEGLAGSYNEQFF
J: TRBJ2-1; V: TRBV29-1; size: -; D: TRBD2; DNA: TGCAGCGTTGAACATGGACTAGCGGGGAGTGATTACAATGAGCAGTTCTTC; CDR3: CSVEHGLAGSDYNEQFF
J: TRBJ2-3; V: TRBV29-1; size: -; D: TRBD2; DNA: TGCAGCGTTGAAGGTCCTAGCGGGGGGACAGATACGCAGTATTTT; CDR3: CSVEGPSGGTDTQYF
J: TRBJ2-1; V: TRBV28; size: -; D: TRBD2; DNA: TGTGCCAGCAGTCTCCCCGAAGCGGGAGGGTCATCCTACAATGAGCAGTTCTTC; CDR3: CASSLPEAGGSSYNEQFF
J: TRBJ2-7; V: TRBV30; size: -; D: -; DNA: TGTGCCTGGACCGGGGGGACAGGCCTCCGAGAGCAGTACTTC; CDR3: CAWTGGTGLREQYF
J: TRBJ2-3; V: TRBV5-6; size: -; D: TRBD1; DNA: TGTGCCAGCAGCTGGGGGACAGGGGACACAGATACGCAGTATTTT; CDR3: CASSWGTGDTDTQYF
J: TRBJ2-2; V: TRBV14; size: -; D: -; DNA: TGTGCCAGCAGCCAAGATCGGAGGGACACCGGGGAGCTGTTTTTT; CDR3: CASSQDRRDTGELFF
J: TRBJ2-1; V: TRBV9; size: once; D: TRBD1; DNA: TGTGCCAGCAGCGGGGTGAACAGGGGCTCCTACAATGAGCAGTTCTTC; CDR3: CASSGVNRGSYNEQFF
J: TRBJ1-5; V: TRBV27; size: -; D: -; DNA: TGTGCCAGCAGTTTGGCCGGGGGTCAGCCCCAGCATTTT; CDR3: CASSLAGGQPQHF
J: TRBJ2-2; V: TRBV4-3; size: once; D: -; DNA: TGCGCCAGCAGCCAGGTAGCGTCCACCGGGGAGCTGTTTTTT; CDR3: CASSQVASTGELFF
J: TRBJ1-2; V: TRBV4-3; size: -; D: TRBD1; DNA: TGCGCCAGCAGCCAAGTATTCCCGGGACAGCTAAACTATGGCTACACCTTC; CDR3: CASSQVFPGQLNYGYTF
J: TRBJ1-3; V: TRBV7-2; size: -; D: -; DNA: TGTGCCAGCAGCTTAGGGACCGGGGCGGCTGGAAACACCATATATTTT; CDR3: CASSLGTGAAGNTIYF
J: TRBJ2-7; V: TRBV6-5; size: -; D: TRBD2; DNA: TGTGCCAGCAGGGGGATAGCGGGAGTTTCCCGCGAGCAGTACTTC; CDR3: CASRGIAGVSREQYF
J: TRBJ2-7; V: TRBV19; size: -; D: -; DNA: TGTGCCAGTAGCCCAGGTCAGGACAGCTCCTACGAGCAGTACTTC; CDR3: CASSPGQDSSYEQYF
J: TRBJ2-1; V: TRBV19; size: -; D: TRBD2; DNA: TGTGCCAGTAGCTGGACTGGCGGGGGGAAATACAATGAGCAGTTCTTC; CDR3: CASSWTGGGKYNEQFF
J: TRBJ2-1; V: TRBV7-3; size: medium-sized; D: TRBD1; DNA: TGTGCCAGCAGCTTAGACGGGGACAGCATGATCCTAGGAGAGCAGTTCTTC; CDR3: CASSLDGDSMILGEQFF